This TCR beta chain appears in the sequencing data of a study of cytomegalovirus exposure and HLA in healthy donors (dated by TCRdb to about 2017). About the study as a whole: An earlier analysis of approximately 640 of the donors reported 250 to 300 Gb of sequence data and 117 million unique TCR beta sequences from around 200 million T cells. An early release covering around 630 HLA-typed donors comprised about 300 gigabases of sequencing data and some 79 million unique TCR sequences. The genetic ancestry cluster associated with self-reported Caucasian donors included 70% to 85% of the roughly 400 genotyped donors. The study aimed to test whether cataloging public T cell receptors could reveal signatures of past pathogen exposure. The T cell repertoires of 550 to 850 subjects were profiled by immunosequencing and related to cytomegalovirus serostatus. Besides the first cohort of around 700 subjects, a separate validation cohort made up of 95 to 150 different subjects was used. The study combined high-throughput TCR immunosequencing, statistical association of individual TCRs with disease status, and machine learning to predict cytomegalovirus infection status. A later analysis re-examined previously published TCR beta repertoires from 610 or so donors and added high-resolution HLA genotyping to investigate patterns of TCR occurrence. Rather than using new phenotypic data, the later analysis identified candidate immune exposures from TCR beta sequences and from how often those sequences occurred across donors. In an earlier analysis of 587 of the donors, high-throughput TCR beta sequencing was used to judge whether each TCR beta V gene segment behaved as functional or pseudogenic. Alongside the repertoire data, information on donor age, sex, ethnicity and CMV serostatus was compiled. Genome-wide SNP genotypes for about 65% of the roughly 700 donors were used in a later genetic analysis, which treated that subset as a discovery cohort. Every discovery cohort repertoire had been produced on one sequencing platform. Class I and class II HLA loci were covered by the typing at four-digit resolution. Typing coverage differed by locus: A, B, C, DRB1 and DQB1 were typed in about 629-640 donors, DQA1 in 522, DPA1 in around 610, and DPB1 in just under 480. Because of strong linkage in the cohort, four or five DR-DQ haplotypes were treated as single units for association and clustering. On average, approximately 250,000 unique TCR beta nucleotide sequences were sequenced per donor among 300 to 500 genotyped donors of the cohort, with roughly a sixth of those sequences being non-productive. Broader findings and caveats from the paper: HLA typing was unavailable for some donors at each locus, so association tests used only the typed subset. According to the authors, the approach could potentially be generalized to other disease states and immunological phenotypes. The classifier was reported to diagnose cytomegalovirus status with high specificity and sensitivity in both the original cohort and the validation cohort. In an earlier analysis of under 600 of the donors, most TCR beta V segments were observed in productive rearrangements about 87% or about 30% of the time, broadly matching IMGT annotations. A further reported finding was that TCR beta sequences accurately predicted the HLA-A and HLA-B alleles for most subjects in the first cohort. An association between a missense DCLRE1C variant and V-gene and J-gene trimming of TCR beta chains was found in a later genetic analysis and replicated in an independent cohort. In a later analysis, some 17,000 TCR beta sequences were associated with specific HLA alleles at a false discovery rate of 0.05. In vitro tests confirmed that a few of the cytomegalovirus-associated TCR beta chains recognize cytomegalovirus antigens. When HLA alleles, especially DR and DQ, strongly co-occurred, attributing TCR associations to individual alleles was difficult. A later analysis reported that several top co-occurrence clusters appeared linked to parvovirus B19, influenza, CMV and Epstein-Barr virus. While some public TCRs were present in many individuals, most TCR sequences turned up only very rarely across donors. CMV serostatus was the only immune exposure information available for the cohort. The sequencing pipeline was judged likely to have produced a cluster of highly shared sequence variants as a technical artifact. Only TCR beta chains were sequenced in this cohort, and the absence of alpha or paired-chain data limited detectable features. In a later analysis, HLA-associated TCR beta chains were found to be more clonally expanded and to have lower generation probabilities than equally common non-associated chains. The 87-base-pair reads could not distinguish some IMGT-functional V segments, including TRBV6-2 and TRBV6-3, so those segments were excluded. Presence/absence analyses assumed roughly uniform sequencing depth across donors, an assumption that may not hold. Most CMV-associated TCR beta chains appeared to be HLA-restricted in a later analysis, and the HLA associations seemed to be driven largely by CMV exposure. The earlier analysis of 450 to 700 of the donors excluded some 16 rarely observed V segments, including chromosome 9 orphons, because counts were too low. Compared with the approximately 710-donor mean, donors in an Asian-associated ancestry cluster had fewer N-insertions in productive TCRs, according to a later genetic analysis. Linkage disequilibrium might explain the correlated functional status among segregating V segments, but an unknown experimental factor could not be ruled out. In a later analysis, TCR association rates were found to vary across HLA loci, with the most associated TCRs seen for DRB1 alleles and the fewest for HLA-C alleles. A total of about 150 TCR beta chains were listed by the study as associated with cytomegalovirus.

The cohort was made up of under 800 healthy bone marrow donors. All cohort members were sampled while nominally healthy, although unrecorded immune exposures were likely present. The donor was CMV seropositive and was included in the group of 250 to 300 seropositive cohort members. Each donor provided a peripheral blood sample, and peripheral blood mononuclear cells were used for TCR beta sequencing. The Qiagen DNeasy Blood Extraction Kit was used to extract genomic DNA from the blood cell samples. From its cysteine to its phenylalanine, the CDR3 spans 14 amino acids. Only the CDR3 part of the read is kept: 42 bases, read in frame from the first base. In the germline V gene, CDR1 corresponds to SGHRS and CDR2 to YFSETQ. The trim is 3 bases for V and 4 bases for J, with a gap of 12 bases between the germline ends. The library was generated by the immunoSEQ multiplex PCR assay. A mixture of 60 forward primers for TCR Vbeta segments and 13 reverse primers for TCR Jbeta segments was used in the multiplex PCR. Amplification of the CDR3 region of rearranged TCR beta genes was performed with a multiplex PCR assay on genomic DNA. On the Illumina HiSeq System, the amplified TCR beta libraries were sequenced as 87-base-pair reads. On the authors' methods: In a later analysis, approximately 74 million unique TCR beta chains were counted across the 690 or so repertoires, and roughly 10 million of these chains were shared by at least two donors. Raw reads were error-corrected and collapsed into unique sequences with a nearest-neighbor algorithm that merged closely related sequences to remove PCR and sequencing errors. V, D and J gene segments were assigned by aligning CDR3 sequences to IMGT reference sequences. For a sequence to be retained, a match of at least six nucleotides to both a V gene segment and a J gene segment was required. A rearrangement was called productive if the CDR3 had no stop codons and remained in frame with V and J, and every other rearrangement was called non-productive. CDR3 was defined according to IMGT convention as the region running from the second conserved V-encoded cysteine to the conserved J-encoded phenylalanine. The earlier analysis of some 550 of the donors excluded any sequence lacking an unambiguous match to a single V gene segment. An earlier analysis of just under 600 of the donors called V segments functional above 56.7% productive rearrangements and segregating when the between-donor standard deviation exceeded 5%. A statistical classification framework was built for diagnosing cytomegalovirus status from the catalog of TCR beta chain sequences. V and J gene assignment, in a later analysis, came from comparing TCR nucleotide sequences with IMGT/GENE-DB human TR gene sequences. The TCRdist pipeline was used in a later analysis to assign CDR3 sequences and most-parsimonious VDJ recombination scenarios. A later analysis defined each TCR beta chain by its CDR3 amino acid sequence plus V-gene family, and excluded reads lacking a unique V-gene family. To address suspected cross-contamination and a sequencing artifact, a later analysis removed 592 highly shared, low-generation-probability nucleotide sequences. In a later analysis, a clonal expansion index was calculated for each public chain from normalized within-repertoire ranks of inferred template counts. In a later analysis, generation probabilities were computed using a VDJ recombination model fitted to out-of-frame rearrangements, and the results were checked against IGoR. In a later analysis, TCR-TCR, TCR-HLA and TCR-CMV co-occurrence was scored with hypergeometric tests, and a repertoire-size bias correction was applied to TCR pairs. To estimate false discovery rates, a later analysis permuted the HLA or CMV assignments 20 times. A later analysis grouped co-occurring TCRs with DBSCAN, adding TCRdist sequence similarity when clustering within HLA-allele-positive subsets. Co-occurrence clustering excluded repertoires with fewer than 30,000 or more than 120,000 public chains, plus five with anomalous nucleotide sharing. TCRdb retrieved this table from immuneACCESS and kept in-frame rearrangements only. Not all clones are present; in checked studies, unresolved V genes account for under half, and no reason is known for the remainder. D and trimming were read from the DNA, whereas the V and J calls and clone size are those reported in that table. For this sample there are over 150,000 clones; 60% to 80% appear just once. The ten largest clones capture around 9.8% of the sample.

Worth noting for this clone: Its antigen has not been determined. No base quality values were provided; no much bigger clone lies one nucleotide off.

The V gene is TRBV5-1 and the J gene is TRBJ2-3; a tentative D call is TRBD1 (6 bases match). The TCR was taken from a man aged 18 to 29 in good health and CMV-seropositive. What was sequenced was PBMCs. The CDR3 amino acid sequence is: CASSSPDSSDTQYF. The DNA reads as follows: TGCGCCAGCAGCTCCCCGGACAGCTCAGATACGCAGTATTTT.